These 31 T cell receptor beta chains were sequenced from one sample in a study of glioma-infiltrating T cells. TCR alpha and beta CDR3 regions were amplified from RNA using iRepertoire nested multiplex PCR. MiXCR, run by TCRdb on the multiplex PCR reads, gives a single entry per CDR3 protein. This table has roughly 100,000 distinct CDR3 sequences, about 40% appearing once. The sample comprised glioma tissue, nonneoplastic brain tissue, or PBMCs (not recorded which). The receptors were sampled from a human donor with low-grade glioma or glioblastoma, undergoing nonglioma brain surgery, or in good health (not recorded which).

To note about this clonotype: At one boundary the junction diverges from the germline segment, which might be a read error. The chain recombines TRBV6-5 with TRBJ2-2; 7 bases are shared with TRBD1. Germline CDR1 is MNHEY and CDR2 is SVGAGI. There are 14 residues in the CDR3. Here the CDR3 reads CASSPRQGTVELLF. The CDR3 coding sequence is TGTGCCAGCAGTCCACGACAGGGCACCGTGGAGCTGCTTTTT.

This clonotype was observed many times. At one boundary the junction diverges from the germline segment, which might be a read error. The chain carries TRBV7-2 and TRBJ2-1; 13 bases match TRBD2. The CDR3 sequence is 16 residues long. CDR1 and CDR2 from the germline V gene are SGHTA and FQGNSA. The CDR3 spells CASTLDGTSGISEQFF. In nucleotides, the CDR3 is TGTGCCAGCACCTTAGACGGGACTAGCGGGATTAGTGAGCAGTTCTTC.

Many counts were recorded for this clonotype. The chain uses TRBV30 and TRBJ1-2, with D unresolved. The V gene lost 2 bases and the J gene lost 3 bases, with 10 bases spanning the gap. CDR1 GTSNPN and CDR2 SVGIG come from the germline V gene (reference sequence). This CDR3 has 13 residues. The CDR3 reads CAWSLPGDYGYTF. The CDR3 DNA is TGTGCCTGGAGTCTTCCCGGGGACTATGGCTACACCTTC.

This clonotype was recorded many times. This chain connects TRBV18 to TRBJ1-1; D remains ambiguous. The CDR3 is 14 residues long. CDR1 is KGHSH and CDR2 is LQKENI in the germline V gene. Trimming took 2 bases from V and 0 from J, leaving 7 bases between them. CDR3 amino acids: CASSPTEMNTEAFF. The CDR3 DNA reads TGTGCCAGCTCACCAACTGAAATGAACACTGAAGCTTTCTTT.

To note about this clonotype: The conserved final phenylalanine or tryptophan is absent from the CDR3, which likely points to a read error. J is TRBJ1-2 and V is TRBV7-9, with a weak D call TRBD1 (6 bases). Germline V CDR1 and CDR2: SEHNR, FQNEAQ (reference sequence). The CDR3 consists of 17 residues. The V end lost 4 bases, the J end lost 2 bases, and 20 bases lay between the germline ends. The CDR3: CASSSRGGVGENYGYTL. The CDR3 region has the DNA TGTGCCAGCAGCTCAAGAGGGGGGGTTGGTGAGAACTATGGCTACACCCTA.

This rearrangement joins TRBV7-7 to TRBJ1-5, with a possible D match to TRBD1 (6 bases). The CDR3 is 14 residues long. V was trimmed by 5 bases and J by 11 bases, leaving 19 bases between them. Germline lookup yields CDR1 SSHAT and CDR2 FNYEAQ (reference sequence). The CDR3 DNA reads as TGTGCCAGCAGCCCAACAGGGAGTGCAGAGACCCAGCATTTT. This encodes CASSPTGSAETQHF.

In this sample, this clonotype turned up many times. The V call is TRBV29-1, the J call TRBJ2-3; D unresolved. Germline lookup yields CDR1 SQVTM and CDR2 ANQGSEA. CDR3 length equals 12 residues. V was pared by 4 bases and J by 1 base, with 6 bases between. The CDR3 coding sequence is TGCAGCGTTGGTGATGGCACAGATACGCAGTATTTT. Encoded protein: CSVGDGTDTQYF.

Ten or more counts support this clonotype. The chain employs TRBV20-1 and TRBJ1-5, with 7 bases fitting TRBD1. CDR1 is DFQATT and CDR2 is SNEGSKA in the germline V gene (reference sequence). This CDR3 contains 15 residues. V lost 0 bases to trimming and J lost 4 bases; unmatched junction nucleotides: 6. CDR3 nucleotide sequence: TGCAGTGCTAGAGAACTCCCGACAGGGAATCAGCCCCAGCATTTT. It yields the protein CSARELPTGNQPQHF.

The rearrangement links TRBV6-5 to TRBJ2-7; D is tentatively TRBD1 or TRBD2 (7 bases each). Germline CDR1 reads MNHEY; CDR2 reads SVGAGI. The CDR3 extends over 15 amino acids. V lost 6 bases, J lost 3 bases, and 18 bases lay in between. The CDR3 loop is CASRAGQKIYYEQYF. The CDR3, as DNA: TGTGCCAGCAGAGCGGGACAGAAGATTTACTACGAGCAGTACTTC.

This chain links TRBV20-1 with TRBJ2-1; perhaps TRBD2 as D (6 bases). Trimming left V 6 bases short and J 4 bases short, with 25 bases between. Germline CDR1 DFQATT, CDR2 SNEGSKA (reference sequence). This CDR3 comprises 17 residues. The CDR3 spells CSALPARGRSTYNEQFF. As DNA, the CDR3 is TGCAGTGCATTACCGGCTAGAGGGAGGTCGACATACAATGAGCAGTTCTTC.

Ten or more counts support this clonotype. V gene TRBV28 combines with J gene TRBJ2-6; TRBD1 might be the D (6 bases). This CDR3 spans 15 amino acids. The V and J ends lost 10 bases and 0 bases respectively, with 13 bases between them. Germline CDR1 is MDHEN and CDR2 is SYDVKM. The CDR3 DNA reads TGTGCCACACAGGGCACCGGCTCTGGGGCCAACGTCCTGACTTTC. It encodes CATQGTGSGANVLTF.

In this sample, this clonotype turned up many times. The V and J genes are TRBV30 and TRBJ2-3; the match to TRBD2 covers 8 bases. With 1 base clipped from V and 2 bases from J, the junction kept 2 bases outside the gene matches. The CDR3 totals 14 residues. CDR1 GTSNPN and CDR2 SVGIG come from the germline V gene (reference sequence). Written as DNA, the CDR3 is TGTGCCTGGAGTGGCGGGAGGAACACAGATACGCAGTATTTT. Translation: CAWSGGRNTDTQYF.

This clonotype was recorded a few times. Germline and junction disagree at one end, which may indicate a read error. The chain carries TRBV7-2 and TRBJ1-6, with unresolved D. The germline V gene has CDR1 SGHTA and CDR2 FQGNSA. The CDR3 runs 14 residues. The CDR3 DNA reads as TGTGCCAGCAGTCAAGGCGCATCCAATTCACCCCTCTACTTT. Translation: CASSQGASNSPLYF.

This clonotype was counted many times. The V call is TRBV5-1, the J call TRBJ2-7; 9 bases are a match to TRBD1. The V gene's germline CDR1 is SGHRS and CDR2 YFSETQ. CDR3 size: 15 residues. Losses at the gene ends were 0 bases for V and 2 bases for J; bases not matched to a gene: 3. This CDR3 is CASSLGQGGPYEQYF. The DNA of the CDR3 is TGCGCCAGCAGCTTGGGACAGGGGGGTCCCTACGAGCAGTACTTC. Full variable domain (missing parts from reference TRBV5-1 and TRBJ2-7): KAGVTQTPRYLIKTRGQQVTLSCSPISGHRSVSWYQQTPGQGLQFLFEYFSETQRNKGNFPGRFSGRQFSNSRSEMNVSTLELGDSALYLCASSLGQGGPYEQYFGPGTRLTVT.

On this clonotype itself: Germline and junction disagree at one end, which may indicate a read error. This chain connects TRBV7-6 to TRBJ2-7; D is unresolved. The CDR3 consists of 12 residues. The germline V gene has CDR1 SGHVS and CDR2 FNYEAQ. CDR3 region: CACIIFRAEQYF. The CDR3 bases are TGTGCCTGCATCATATTTCGGGCGGAGCAGTACTTT.

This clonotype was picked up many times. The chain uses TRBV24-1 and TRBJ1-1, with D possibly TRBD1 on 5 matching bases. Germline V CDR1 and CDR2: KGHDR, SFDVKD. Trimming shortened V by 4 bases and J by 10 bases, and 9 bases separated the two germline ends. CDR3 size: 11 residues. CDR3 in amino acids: CATSDQGRAFF. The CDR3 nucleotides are TGTGCCACCAGTGACCAGGGTAGAGCTTTCTTT.

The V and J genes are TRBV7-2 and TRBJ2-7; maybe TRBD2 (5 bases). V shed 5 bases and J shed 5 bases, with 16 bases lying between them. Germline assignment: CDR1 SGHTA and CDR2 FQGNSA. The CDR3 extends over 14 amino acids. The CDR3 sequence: CASSPEDRGHEQYF. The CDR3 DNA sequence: TGTGCCAGCAGCCCTGAGGACCGGGGTCACGAGCAGTACTTC.

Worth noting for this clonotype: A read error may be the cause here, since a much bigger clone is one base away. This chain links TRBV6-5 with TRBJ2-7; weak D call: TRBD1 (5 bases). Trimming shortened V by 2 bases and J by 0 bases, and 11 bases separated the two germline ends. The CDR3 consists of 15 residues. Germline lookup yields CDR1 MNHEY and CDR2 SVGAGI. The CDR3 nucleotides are TGTGCCAGCAGTTACAGGCACAGGAGCTCCTACGAGCAGTACTTC. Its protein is CASSYRHRSSYEQYF.

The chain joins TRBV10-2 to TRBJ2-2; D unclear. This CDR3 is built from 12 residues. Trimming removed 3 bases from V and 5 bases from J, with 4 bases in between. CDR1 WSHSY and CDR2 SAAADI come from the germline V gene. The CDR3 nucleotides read TGCGCCAGCAGTGACCGGACCGGGGAGCTGTTTTTT. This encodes CASSDRTGELFF.

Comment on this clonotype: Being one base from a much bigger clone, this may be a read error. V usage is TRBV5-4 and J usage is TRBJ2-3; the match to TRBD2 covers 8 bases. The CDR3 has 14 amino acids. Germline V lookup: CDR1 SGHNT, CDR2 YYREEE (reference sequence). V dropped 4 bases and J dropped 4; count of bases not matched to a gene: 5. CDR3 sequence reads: CASSPKRGPDTQYF. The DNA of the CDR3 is TGTGCCAGCAGCCCCAAGCGGGGGCCAGATACGCAGTATTTT. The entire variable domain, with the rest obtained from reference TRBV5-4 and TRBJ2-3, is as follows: ETGVTQSPTHLIKTRGQQVTLRCSSQSGHNTVSWYQQALGQGPQFIFQYYREEENGRGNFPPRFSGLQFPNYSSELNVNALELDDSALYLCASSPKRGPDTQYFGPGTRLTVL.

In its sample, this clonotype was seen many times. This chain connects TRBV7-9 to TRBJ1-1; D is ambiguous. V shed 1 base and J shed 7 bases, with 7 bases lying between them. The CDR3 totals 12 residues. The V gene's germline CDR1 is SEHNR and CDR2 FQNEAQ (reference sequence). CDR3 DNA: TGTGCCAGCAGCTTAGATGGGCTTGAAGCTTTCTTT. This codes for CASSLDGLEAFF.

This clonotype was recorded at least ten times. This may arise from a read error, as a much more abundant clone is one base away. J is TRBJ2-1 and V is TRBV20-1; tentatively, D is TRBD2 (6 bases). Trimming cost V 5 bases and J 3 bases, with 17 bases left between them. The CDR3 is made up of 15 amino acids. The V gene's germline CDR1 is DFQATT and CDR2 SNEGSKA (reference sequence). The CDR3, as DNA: TGCAGTGCTCCTCGGGGAGCGGGTGGCTACAATGAGCAGTTCTTC. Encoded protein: CSAPRGAGGYNEQFF.

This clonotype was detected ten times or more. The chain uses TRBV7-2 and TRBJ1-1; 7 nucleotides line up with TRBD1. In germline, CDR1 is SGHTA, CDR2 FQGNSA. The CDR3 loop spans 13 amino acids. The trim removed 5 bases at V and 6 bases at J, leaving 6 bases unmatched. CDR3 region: CASSTQGGSEAFF. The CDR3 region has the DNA TGTGCCAGCAGCACTCAGGGGGGGTCTGAAGCTTTCTTT.

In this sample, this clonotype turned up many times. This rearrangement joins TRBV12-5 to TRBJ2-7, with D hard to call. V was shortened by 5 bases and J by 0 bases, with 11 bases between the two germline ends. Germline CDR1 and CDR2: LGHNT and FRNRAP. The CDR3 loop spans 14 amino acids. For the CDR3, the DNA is TGTGCTAGTGGTCCTGCCCCCAACTCCTACGAGCAGTACTTC. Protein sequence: CASGPAPNSYEQYF.

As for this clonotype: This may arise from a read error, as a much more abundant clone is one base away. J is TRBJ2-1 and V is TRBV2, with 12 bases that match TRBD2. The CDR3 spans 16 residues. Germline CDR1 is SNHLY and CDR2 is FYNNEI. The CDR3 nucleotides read TGTGCCAGCAGCGAACTAGCGGGAGGACCCTACAATGGGCAGTTCTTC. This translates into CASSELAGGPYNGQFF.

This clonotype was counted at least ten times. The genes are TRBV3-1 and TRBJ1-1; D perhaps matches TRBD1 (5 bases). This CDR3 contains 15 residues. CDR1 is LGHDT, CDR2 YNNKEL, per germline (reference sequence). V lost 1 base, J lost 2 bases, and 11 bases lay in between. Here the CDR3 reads CASSQAPQGNTEAFF. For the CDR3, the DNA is TGTGCCAGCAGCCAAGCGCCCCAGGGCAACACTGAAGCTTTCTTT.

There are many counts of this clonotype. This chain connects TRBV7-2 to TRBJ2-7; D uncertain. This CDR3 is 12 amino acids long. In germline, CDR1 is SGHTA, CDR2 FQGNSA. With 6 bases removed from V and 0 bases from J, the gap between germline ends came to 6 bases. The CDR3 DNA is TGTGCCAGCAGTCCCAGCTCCTACGAGCAGTACTTC. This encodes CASSPSSYEQYF. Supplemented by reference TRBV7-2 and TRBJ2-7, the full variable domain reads GAGVSQSPSNKVTEKGKDVELRCDPISGHTALYWYRQSLGQGLEFLIYFQGNSAPDKSGLPSDRFSAERTGGSVSTLTIQRTQQEDSAVYLCASSPSSYEQYFGPGTRLTVT.

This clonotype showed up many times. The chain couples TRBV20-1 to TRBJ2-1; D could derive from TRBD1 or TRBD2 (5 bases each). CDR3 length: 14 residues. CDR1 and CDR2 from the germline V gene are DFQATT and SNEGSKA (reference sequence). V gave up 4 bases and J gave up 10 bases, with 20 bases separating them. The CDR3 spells CSAKPGPIHPEQFF. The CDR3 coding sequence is TGCAGTGCTAAACCGGGACCCATCCACCCAGAGCAGTTCTTC.

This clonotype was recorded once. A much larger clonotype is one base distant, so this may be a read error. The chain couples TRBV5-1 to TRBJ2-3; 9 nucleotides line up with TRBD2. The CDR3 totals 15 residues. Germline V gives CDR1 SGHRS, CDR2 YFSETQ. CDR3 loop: CTSSSSGGYTDTQYF. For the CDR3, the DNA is TGCACCAGCAGCTCCAGCGGGGGGTACACAGATACGCAGTATTTT. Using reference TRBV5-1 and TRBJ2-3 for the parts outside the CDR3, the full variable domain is KAGVTQTPRYLIKTRGQQVTLSCSPISGHRSVSWYQQTPGQGLQFLFEYFSETQRNKGNFPGRFSGRQFSNSRSEMNVSTLELGDSALYLCTSSSSGGYTDTQYFGPGTRLTVL.

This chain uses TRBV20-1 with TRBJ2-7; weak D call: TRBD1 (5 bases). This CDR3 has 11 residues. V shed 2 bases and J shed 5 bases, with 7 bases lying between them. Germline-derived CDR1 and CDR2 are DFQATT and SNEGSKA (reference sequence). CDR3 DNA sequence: TGCAGTGCTAGACAGGGCCACGAGCAGTACTTC. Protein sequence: CSARQGHEQYF.

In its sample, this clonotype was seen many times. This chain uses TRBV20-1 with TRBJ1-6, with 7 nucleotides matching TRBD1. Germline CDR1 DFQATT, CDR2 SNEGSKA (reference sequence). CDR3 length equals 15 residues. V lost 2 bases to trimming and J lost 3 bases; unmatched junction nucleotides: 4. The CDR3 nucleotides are TGCAGTGCTAGACCTGGGACAGTCTATAATTCACCCCTCCACTTT. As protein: CSARPGTVYNSPLHF.